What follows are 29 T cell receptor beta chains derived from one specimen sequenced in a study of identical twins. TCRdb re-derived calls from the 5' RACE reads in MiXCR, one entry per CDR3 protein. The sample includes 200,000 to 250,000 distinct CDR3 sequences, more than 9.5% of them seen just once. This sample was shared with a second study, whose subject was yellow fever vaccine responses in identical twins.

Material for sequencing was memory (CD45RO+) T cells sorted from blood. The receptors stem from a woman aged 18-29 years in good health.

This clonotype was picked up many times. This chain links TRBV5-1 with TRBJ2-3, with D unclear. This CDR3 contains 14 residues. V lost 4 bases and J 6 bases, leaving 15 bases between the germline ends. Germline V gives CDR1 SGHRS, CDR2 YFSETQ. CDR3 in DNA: TGCGCCAGCAGCCGTAGGCCCGAACCGGATACGCAGTATTTT. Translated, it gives CASSRRPEPDTQYF.

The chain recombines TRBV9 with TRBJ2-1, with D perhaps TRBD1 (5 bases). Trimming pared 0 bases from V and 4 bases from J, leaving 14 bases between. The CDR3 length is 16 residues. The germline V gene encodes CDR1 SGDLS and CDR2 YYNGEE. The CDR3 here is CASSVVVGAGYNEQFF. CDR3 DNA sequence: TGTGCCAGCAGCGTAGTCGTGGGCGCAGGGTACAATGAGCAGTTCTTC.

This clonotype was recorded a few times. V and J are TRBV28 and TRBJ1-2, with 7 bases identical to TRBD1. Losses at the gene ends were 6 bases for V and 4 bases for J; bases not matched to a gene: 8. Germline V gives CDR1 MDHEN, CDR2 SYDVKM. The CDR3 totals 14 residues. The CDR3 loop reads CASRSSGGPYGYTF. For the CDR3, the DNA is TGTGCCAGCAGATCTTCAGGGGGACCCTATGGCTACACCTTC.

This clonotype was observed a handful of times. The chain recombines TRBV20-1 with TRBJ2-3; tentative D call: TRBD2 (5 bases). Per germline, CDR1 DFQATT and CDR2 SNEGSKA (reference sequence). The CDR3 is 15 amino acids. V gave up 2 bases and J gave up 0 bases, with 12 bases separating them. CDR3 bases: TGCAGTGCTAGAAGAGCTAGCAGGAGCACAGATACGCAGTATTTT. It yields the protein CSARRASRSTDTQYF.

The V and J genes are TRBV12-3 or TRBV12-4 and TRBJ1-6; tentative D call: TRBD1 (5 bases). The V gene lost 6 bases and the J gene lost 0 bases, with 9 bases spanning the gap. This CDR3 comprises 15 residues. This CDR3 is CASRPDSSYNSPLHF. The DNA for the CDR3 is TGTGCCAGCAGACCTGACAGCTCCTATAATTCACCCCTCCACTTT.

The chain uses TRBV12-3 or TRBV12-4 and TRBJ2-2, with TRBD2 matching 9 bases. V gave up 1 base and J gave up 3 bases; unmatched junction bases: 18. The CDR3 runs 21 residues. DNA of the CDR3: TGTGCCAGCAGTTTAGGTCTGGGCACAGCGGAGACTAGCGGATACACCGGGGAGCTGTTTTTT. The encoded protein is CASSLGLGTAETSGYTGELFF.

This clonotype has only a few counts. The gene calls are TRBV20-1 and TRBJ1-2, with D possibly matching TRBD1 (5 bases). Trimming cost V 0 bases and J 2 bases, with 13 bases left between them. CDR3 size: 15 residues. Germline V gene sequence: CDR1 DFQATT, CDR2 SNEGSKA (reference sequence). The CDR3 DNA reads TGCAGTGCTAGAGATAGCAGGGTTGGGAACTATGGCTACACCTTC. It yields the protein CSARDSRVGNYGYTF.

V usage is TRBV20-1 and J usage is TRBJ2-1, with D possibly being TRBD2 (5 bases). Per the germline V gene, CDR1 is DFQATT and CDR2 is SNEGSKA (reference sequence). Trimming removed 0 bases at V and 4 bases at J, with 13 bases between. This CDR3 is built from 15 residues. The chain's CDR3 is CSARDRSGGYNEQFF. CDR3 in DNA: TGCAGTGCTAGAGATCGAAGCGGCGGATACAATGAGCAGTTCTTC.

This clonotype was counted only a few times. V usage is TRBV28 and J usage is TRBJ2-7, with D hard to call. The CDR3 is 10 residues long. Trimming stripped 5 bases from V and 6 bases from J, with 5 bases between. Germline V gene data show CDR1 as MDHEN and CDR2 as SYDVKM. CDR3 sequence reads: CASSRSEQYF. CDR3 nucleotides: TGTGCCAGCAGTAGGAGCGAGCAGTACTTC.

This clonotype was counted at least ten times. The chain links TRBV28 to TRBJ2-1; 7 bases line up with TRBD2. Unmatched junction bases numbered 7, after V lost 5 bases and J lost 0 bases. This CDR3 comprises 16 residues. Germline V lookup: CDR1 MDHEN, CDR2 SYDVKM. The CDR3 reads CASSTPGGSSYNEQFF. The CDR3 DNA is TGTGCCAGCAGTACTCCGGGAGGAAGCTCCTACAATGAGCAGTTCTTC. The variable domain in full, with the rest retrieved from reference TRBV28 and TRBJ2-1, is DVKVTQSSRYLVKRTGEKVFLECVQDMDHENMFWYRQDPGLGLRLIYFSYDVKMKEKGDIPEGYSVSREKKERFSLILESASTNQTSMYLCASSTPGGSSYNEQFFGPGTRLTVL.

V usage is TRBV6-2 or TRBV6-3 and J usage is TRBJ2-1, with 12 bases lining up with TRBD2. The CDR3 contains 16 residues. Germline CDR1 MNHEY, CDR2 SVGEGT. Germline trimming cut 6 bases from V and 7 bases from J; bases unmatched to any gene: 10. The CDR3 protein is CASSLRRTSGINEQFF. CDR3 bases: TGTGCCAGCAGCCTCAGGAGGACTAGCGGGATAAATGAGCAGTTCTTC.

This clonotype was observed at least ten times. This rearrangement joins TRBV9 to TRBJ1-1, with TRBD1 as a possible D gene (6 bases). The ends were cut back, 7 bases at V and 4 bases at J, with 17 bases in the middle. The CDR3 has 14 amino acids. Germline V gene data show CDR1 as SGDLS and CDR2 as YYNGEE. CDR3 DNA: TGTGCCAGCTCAAGGGGGGGCCTAAGCACTGAAGCTTTCTTT. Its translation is CASSRGGLSTEAFF.

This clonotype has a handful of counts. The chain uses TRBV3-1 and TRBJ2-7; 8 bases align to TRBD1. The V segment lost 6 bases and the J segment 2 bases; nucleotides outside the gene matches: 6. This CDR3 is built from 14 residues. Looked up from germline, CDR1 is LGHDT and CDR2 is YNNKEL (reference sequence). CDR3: CASSRTGGPYEQYF. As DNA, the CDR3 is TGTGCCAGCAGTCGCACAGGGGGGCCCTACGAGCAGTACTTC.

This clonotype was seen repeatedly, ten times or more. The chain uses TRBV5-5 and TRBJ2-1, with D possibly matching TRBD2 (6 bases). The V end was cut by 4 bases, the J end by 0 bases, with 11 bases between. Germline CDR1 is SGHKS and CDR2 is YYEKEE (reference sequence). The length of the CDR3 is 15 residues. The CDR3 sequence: CASSRTITSYNEQFF. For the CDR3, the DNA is TGTGCCAGCAGCCGGACTATCACCTCCTACAATGAGCAGTTCTTC.

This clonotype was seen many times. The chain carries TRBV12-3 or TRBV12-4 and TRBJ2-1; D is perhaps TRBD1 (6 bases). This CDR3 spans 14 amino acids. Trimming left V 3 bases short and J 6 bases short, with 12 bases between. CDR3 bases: TGTGCCAGCAGTTTTGGGGGCCCAGCCAATGAGCAGTTCTTC. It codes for CASSFGGPANEQFF.

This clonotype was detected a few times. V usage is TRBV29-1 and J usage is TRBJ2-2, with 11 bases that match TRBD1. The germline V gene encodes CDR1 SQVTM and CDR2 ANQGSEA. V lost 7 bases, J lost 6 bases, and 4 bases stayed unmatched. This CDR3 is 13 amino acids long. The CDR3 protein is CSGDRGESGELFF. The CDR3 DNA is TGCAGCGGGGACAGGGGGGAATCCGGGGAGCTGTTTTTT.

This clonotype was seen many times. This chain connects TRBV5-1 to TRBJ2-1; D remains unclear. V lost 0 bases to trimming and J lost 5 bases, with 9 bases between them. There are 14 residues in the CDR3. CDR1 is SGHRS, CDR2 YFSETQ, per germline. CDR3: CASSLAVTNNEQFF. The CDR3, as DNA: TGCGCCAGCAGCTTGGCCGTGACGAACAATGAGCAGTTCTTC. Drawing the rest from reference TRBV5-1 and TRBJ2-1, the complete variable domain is KAGVTQTPRYLIKTRGQQVTLSCSPISGHRSVSWYQQTPGQGLQFLFEYFSETQRNKGNFPGRFSGRQFSNSRSEMNVSTLELGDSALYLCASSLAVTNNEQFFGPGTRLTVL.

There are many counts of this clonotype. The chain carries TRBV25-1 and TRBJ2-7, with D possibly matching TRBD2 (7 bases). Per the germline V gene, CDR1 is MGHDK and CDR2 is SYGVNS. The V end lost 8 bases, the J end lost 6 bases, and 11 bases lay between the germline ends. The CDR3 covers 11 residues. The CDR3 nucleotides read TGTGCCAGCCACGGGGGGCTCGAGCAGTACTTC. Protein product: CASHGGLEQYF.

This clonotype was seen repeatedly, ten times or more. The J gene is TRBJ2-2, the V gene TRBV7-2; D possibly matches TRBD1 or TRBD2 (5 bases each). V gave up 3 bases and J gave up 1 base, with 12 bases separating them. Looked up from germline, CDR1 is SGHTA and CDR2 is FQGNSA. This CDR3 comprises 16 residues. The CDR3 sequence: CASSFMGTVNTGELFF. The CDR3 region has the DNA TGTGCCAGCAGCTTCATGGGGACGGTGAACACCGGGGAGCTGTTTTTT.

The CDR3 nucleotides read TGTGCCAGCAGCCCGCTCTTCGGGGGGCCGGGCCCGGCCAAAAACATTCAGTACTTC. Its translation: CASSPLFGGPGPAKNIQYF. The V gene is TRBV9, the J gene TRBJ2-4; the D gene is possibly TRBD2 (7 bases). Germline V gene sequence: CDR1 SGDLS, CDR2 YYNGEE. V shed 4 bases and J shed 1 base, with 24 bases lying between them. The CDR3 has 19 residues.

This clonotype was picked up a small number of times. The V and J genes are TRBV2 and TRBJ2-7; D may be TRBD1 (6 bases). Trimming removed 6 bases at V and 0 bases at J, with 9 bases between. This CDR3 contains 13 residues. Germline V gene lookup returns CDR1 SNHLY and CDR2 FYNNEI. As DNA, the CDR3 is TGTGCCAGCAGACGGGACAACTCCTACGAGCAGTACTTC. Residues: CASRRDNSYEQYF.

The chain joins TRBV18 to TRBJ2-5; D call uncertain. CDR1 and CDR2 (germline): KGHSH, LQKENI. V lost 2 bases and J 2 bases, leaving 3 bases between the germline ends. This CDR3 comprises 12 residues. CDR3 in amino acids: CASSPEQETQYF. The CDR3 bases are TGTGCCAGCTCACCAGAACAAGAGACCCAGTACTTC.

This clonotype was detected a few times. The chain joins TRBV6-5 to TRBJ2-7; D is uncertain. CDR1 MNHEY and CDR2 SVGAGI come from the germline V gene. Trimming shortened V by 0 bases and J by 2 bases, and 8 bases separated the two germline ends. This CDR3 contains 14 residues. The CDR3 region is CASSYSVPPYEQYF. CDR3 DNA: TGTGCCAGCAGTTACTCGGTCCCACCCTACGAGCAGTACTTC.

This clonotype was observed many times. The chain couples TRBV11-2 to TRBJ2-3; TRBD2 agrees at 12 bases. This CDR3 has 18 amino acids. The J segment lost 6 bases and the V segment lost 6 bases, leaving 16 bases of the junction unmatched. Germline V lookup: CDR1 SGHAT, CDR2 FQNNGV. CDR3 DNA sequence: TGTGCCAGCAGTTTACTAGCGGGAGGTGAATCAAGTTGGGATACGCAGTATTTT. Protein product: CASSLLAGGESSWDTQYF. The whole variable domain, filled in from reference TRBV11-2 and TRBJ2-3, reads EAGVAQSPRYKIIEKRQSVAFWCNPISGHATLYWYQQILGQGPKLLIQFQNNGVVDDSQLPKDRFSAERLKGVDSTLKIQPAKLEDSAVYLCASSLLAGGESSWDTQYFGPGTRLTVL.

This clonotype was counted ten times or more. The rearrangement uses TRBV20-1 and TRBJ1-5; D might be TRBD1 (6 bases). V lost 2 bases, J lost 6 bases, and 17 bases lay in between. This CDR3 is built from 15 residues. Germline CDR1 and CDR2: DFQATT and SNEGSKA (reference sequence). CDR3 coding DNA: TGCAGTGCTAGATCAAAGGTCGTCAGGGGTCAGCCCCAGCATTTT. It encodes CSARSKVVRGQPQHF.

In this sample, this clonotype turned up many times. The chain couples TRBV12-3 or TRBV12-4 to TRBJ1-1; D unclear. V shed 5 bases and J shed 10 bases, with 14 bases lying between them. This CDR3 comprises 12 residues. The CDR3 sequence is CASSPAGLLAFF. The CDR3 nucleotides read TGTGCCAGCAGTCCAGCGGGATTGTTAGCTTTCTTT.

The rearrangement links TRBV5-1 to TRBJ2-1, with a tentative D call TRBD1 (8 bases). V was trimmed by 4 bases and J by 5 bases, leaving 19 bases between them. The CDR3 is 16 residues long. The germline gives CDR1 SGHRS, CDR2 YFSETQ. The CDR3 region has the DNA TGCGCCAGCAGCAGGGAGGGACAGGCCCTCGACAATGAGCAGTTCTTC. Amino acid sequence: CASSREGQALDNEQFF.

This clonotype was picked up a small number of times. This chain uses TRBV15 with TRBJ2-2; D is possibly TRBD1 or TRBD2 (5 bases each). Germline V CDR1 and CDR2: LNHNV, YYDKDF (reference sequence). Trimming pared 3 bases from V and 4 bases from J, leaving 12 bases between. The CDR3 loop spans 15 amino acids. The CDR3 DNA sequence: TGTGCCACCAGCAGGGGGACGAGGAGCACCGGGGAGCTGTTTTTT. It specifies CATSRGTRSTGELFF. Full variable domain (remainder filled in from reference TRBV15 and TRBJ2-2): DAMVIQNPRYQVTQFGKPVTLSCSQTLNHNVMYWYQQKSSQAPKLLFHYYDKDFNNEADTPDNFQSRRPNTSFCFLDIRSPGLGDTAMYLCATSRGTRSTGELFFGEGSRLTVL.

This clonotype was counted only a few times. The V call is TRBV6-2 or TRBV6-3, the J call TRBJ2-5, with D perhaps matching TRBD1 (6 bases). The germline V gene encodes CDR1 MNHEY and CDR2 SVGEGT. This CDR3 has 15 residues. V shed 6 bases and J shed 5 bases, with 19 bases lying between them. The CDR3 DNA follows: TGTGCCAGCAGCAGTTCCCTTACAGGGTGGGAGACCCAGTACTTC. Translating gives CASSSSLTGWETQYF.